This T cell receptor (beta chain) stems from a study of T cells after yellow fever vaccination. Via MiXCR, TCRdb re-called the 5' RACE reads, giving one row per CDR3 protein. This sample has approximately 610,000 distinct CDR3 sequences; around 17% occur once, and the top ten carry 15% to 20%. The CDR3 sequence is 15 residues long. Germline V gene sequence: CDR1 MNHEY, CDR2 SVGAGI. J lost 4 bases, V lost 0 bases, and 2 bases had no gene match. This clonotype was seen a few times. This TCR was recovered from a young man who received the YFV17D yellow fever vaccine. The sequences come from PBMCs, collected less than 6 days after the first yellow fever vaccination. The gene calls are TRBV6-5 and TRBJ2-2, with 7 nucleotides matching TRBD2. The chain's CDR3 is CASSYSAGSTGELFF. CDR3 coding DNA: TGTGCCAGCAGTTACTCAGCGGGGTCCACCGGGGAGCTGTTTTTT.